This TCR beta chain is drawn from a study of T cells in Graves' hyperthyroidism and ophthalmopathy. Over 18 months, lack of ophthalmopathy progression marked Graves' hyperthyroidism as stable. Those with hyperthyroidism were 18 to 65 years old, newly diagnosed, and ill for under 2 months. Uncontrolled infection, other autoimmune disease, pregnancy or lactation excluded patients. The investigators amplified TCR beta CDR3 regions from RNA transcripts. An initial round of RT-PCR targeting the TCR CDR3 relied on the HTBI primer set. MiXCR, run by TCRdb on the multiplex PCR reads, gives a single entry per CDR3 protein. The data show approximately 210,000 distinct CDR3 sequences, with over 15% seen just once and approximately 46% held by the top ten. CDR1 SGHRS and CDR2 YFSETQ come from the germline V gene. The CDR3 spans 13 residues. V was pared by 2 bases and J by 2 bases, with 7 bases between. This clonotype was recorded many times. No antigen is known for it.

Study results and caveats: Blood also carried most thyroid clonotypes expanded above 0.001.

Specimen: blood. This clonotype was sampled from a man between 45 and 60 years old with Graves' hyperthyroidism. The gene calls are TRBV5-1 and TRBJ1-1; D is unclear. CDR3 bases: TGCGCCAGCAGCTTTTGGGGTAACACTGAAGCTTTCTTT. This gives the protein CASSFWGNTEAFF.